A selection of T cell receptor beta chains follows, all from one sample in a study of immune reconstitution after stem cell transplant in scleroderma. Each CDR3 protein gets one entry after TCRdb re-called the RT-PCR reads with MiXCR. The sample has nearly 2,000 distinct CDR3 sequences, 15% seen once. Sample collection occurred before or after autologous hematopoietic stem cell transplantation (not recorded which). The source of these receptors is a female donor with systemic sclerosis. Each CDR3 is given with its conserved first and last residue. Each record gives: clone size, V gene, D gene, J gene, CDR3 protein, CDR3 DNA. The D gene is left open where the match is weak. The size of a clone is reported for some rows only, either as once, few or many, or as a class for expanded clones.

clone size: -; V gene: TRBV7-9; D gene: -; J gene: TRBJ2-7; CDR3 protein: CASSLPGDSEYEQYF; CDR3 DNA: TGTGCCAGCAGCTTACCAGGTGACAGCGAATACGAGCAGTACTTC
clone size: medium-sized; V gene: TRBV29-1; D gene: -; J gene: TRBJ1-6; CDR3 protein: CSARDNKVLLHF; CDR3 DNA: TGCAGCGCTCGGGACAACAAGGTTCTCCTCCACTTT
clone size: large; V gene: TRBV6-5; D gene: -; J gene: TRBJ2-2; CDR3 protein: CASRPQATLNTGELFF; CDR3 DNA: TGTGCCAGCAGGCCCCAGGCGACTTTGAACACCGGGGAGCTGTTTTTT
clone size: medium-sized; V gene: TRBV11-2; D gene: -; J gene: TRBJ2-1; CDR3 protein: CASSPGDMNKQFF; CDR3 DNA: TGTGCCAGCAGCCCTGGGGACATGAATAAGCAGTTCTTC
clone size: medium-sized; V gene: TRBV20-1; D gene: -; J gene: TRBJ1-5; CDR3 protein: CSAGSANQPQHF; CDR3 DNA: TGCAGTGCTGGTTCAGCTAATCAGCCCCAGCATTTT
clone size: medium-sized; V gene: TRBV20-1; D gene: TRBD1; J gene: TRBJ2-7; CDR3 protein: CSARDRDRPLYEQYF; CDR3 DNA: TGCAGTGCTAGAGACCGGGACAGGCCCCTCTACGAGCAGTACTTC
clone size: medium-sized; V gene: TRBV20-1; D gene: TRBD1; J gene: TRBJ1-6; CDR3 protein: CSASPDRGASPLHF; CDR3 DNA: TGCAGTGCTTCACCGGACAGGGGAGCTTCACCCCTCCACTTT
clone size: few; V gene: TRBV13; D gene: -; J gene: TRBJ1-5; CDR3 protein: CASSLGRGSNQPQHF; CDR3 DNA: TGTGCCAGCAGCTTAGGCAGGGGAAGCAATCAGCCCCAGCATTTT
clone size: medium-sized; V gene: TRBV20-1; D gene: -; J gene: TRBJ1-4; CDR3 protein: CSARGIWPADEKLFF; CDR3 DNA: TGCAGTGCTAGAGGCATTTGGCCAGCGGATGAAAAACTGTTTTTT
clone size: large; V gene: TRBV20-1; D gene: -; J gene: TRBJ1-4; CDR3 protein: CSAGGWNEKLFF; CDR3 DNA: TGCAGTGCAGGAGGCTGGAATGAAAAACTGTTTTTT
clone size: medium-sized; V gene: TRBV29-1; D gene: -; J gene: TRBJ1-1; CDR3 protein: CSAQRGSNTEAFF; CDR3 DNA: TGCAGCGCCCAAAGGGGGTCCAACACTGAAGCTTTCTTT
clone size: -; V gene: TRBV10-3; D gene: -; J gene: TRBJ1-2; CDR3 protein: CATSDGPGDGYTF; CDR3 DNA: TGTGCCACTAGCGATGGACCAGGGGACGGCTACACCTTC
clone size: medium-sized; V gene: TRBV20-1; D gene: -; J gene: TRBJ2-2; CDR3 protein: CSASFSPGGELFF; CDR3 DNA: TGCAGTGCTAGCTTTTCTCCGGGCGGGGAGCTGTTTTTT
clone size: -; V gene: TRBV7-3; D gene: -; J gene: TRBJ1-4; CDR3 protein: CASVGGPNEKLFF; CDR3 DNA: TGTGCCAGTGTCGGGGGGCCTAATGAAAAACTGTTTTTT
clone size: medium-sized; V gene: TRBV5-5; D gene: TRBD1; J gene: TRBJ2-5; CDR3 protein: CASSHKWDRGQETQYF; CDR3 DNA: TGTGCCAGCAGCCACAAATGGGACAGGGGGCAAGAGACCCAGTACTTC
clone size: medium-sized; V gene: TRBV7-6; D gene: -; J gene: TRBJ1-1; CDR3 protein: CASSPDVTLNTEAFF; CDR3 DNA: TGTGCCAGCAGCCCCGACGTTACGTTGAACACTGAAGCTTTCTTT
clone size: few; V gene: TRBV7-2; D gene: TRBD2; J gene: TRBJ2-1; CDR3 protein: CASSLDPREARYNEQFF; CDR3 DNA: TGTGCCAGCAGCTTAGATCCGCGGGAGGCCCGATACAATGAGCAGTTCTTC
clone size: once; V gene: TRBV2; D gene: TRBD1; J gene: TRBJ2-7; CDR3 protein: CAATGGPMGEQHF; CDR3 DNA: TGTGCCGCAACAGGGGGACCCATGGGGGAGCAGCACTTC
clone size: medium-sized; V gene: TRBV7-9; D gene: -; J gene: TRBJ1-4; CDR3 protein: CASSSRSGAEKLFF; CDR3 DNA: TGTGCCAGCAGCTCGCGGTCGGGGGCTGAAAAACTGTTTTTT
clone size: medium-sized; V gene: TRBV20-1; D gene: -; J gene: TRBJ1-4; CDR3 protein: CSAREGQGDGKNCFF; CDR3 DNA: -
clone size: -; V gene: TRBV18; D gene: -; J gene: TRBJ1-5; CDR3 protein: CASSLLPDYSNQPQHF; CDR3 DNA: TGTGCCAGCTCTCTCTTACCGGACTATAGCAATCAGCCCCAGCATTTT
clone size: medium-sized; V gene: TRBV20-1; D gene: -; J gene: TRBJ2-1; CDR3 protein: CSARDPSTRGNEQFF; CDR3 DNA: TGCAGTGCTAGAGATCCGTCGACTAGGGGCAATGAGCAGTTCTTC
clone size: medium-sized; V gene: TRBV5-1; D gene: -; J gene: TRBJ1-4; CDR3 protein: CASSLEAGDEKLFF; CDR3 DNA: TGCGCCAGCAGCTTGGAGGCAGGGGATGAAAAACTGTTTTTT
clone size: -; V gene: TRBV20-1; D gene: TRBD1; J gene: TRBJ2-7; CDR3 protein: CSAPPQGAFNEQYF; CDR3 DNA: TGCAGTGCGCCCCCACAGGGGGCTTTCAACGAGCAGTACTTC
clone size: -; V gene: TRBV6-1; D gene: -; J gene: TRBJ1-6; CDR3 protein: CATAPEGYNSPLHF; CDR3 DNA: TGTGCCACTGCCCCCGAGGGGTATAATTCACCCCTCCACTTT
clone size: -; V gene: TRBV20-1; D gene: -; J gene: TRBJ1-1; CDR3 protein: CSARDGYTEAFF; CDR3 DNA: TGCAGTGCTAGGGACGGTTACACTGAAGCTTTCTTT
clone size: few; V gene: TRBV19; D gene: -; J gene: TRBJ2-1; CDR3 protein: CASSPRAVSVNEQFF; CDR3 DNA: TGTGCCAGTAGTCCACGGGCGGTGAGTGTAAATGAGCAGTTCTTC
clone size: once; V gene: TRBV7-2; D gene: TRBD1; J gene: TRBJ2-2; CDR3 protein: CASSLGGQGNTGELFF; CDR3 DNA: TGCGCCAGCAGCTTGGGCGGACAGGGGAACACCGGGGAGCTGTTTTTT
clone size: -; V gene: TRBV27; D gene: -; J gene: TRBJ2-2; CDR3 protein: CASSFLALTGELFF; CDR3 DNA: TGTGCCAGCAGTTTTCTGGCTCTCACCGGGGAGCTGTTTTTT
clone size: few; V gene: TRBV27; D gene: -; J gene: TRBJ1-6; CDR3 protein: CASSLRGVPYNSPLHF; CDR3 DNA: TGTGCCAGCAGTTTACGGGGTGTTCCTTATAATTCACCCCTCCACTTT
clone size: medium-sized; V gene: TRBV20-1; D gene: -; J gene: TRBJ1-1; CDR3 protein: CSASSYRVTEAFF; CDR3 DNA: TGCAGTGCTAGTAGTTATAGGGTGACTGAAGCTTTCTTT
clone size: -; V gene: TRBV5-1; D gene: -; J gene: TRBJ2-2; CDR3 protein: CASRTEGNTGELFF; CDR3 DNA: TGCGCCAGCAGAACTGAGGGGAACACCGGGGAGCTGTTTTTT
clone size: once; V gene: TRBV18; D gene: -; J gene: TRBJ2-7; CDR3 protein: CASSKDGYEQYF; CDR3 DNA: TGTGCCAGCTCCAAAGACGGGTACGAGCAGTACTTC
clone size: few; V gene: TRBV18; D gene: -; J gene: TRBJ2-6; CDR3 protein: CASSPVGNSGANVLTF; CDR3 DNA: TGTGCCAGCTCACCAGTTGGGAACTCTGGGGCCAACGTCCTGACTTTC
clone size: medium-sized; V gene: TRBV9; D gene: TRBD1; J gene: TRBJ1-3; CDR3 protein: CASSPLGTGEKGNTIYF; CDR3 DNA: TGTGCCAGCAGCCCCCTTGGGACAGGGGAGAAAGGAAACACCATATATTTT
clone size: medium-sized; V gene: TRBV5-1; D gene: -; J gene: TRBJ1-4; CDR3 protein: CASSWQGQDEKLFF; CDR3 DNA: TGCGCCAGCAGTTGGCAGGGTCAAGATGAAAAACTGTTTTTT
clone size: medium-sized; V gene: TRBV7-6; D gene: TRBD1; J gene: TRBJ2-3; CDR3 protein: CASSLVDRVKSTDTQYF; CDR3 DNA: TGTGCCAGCAGCTTAGTTGACAGGGTAAAAAGCACAGATACGCAGTATTTT
clone size: -; V gene: TRBV20-1; D gene: TRBD1; J gene: TRBJ2-1; CDR3 protein: CSARVTGGITYNEQFF; CDR3 DNA: TGCAGTGCTAGGGTCACAGGGGGAATAACCTACAATGAGCAGTTCTTC
clone size: medium-sized; V gene: TRBV7-2; D gene: -; J gene: TRBJ2-5; CDR3 protein: CASSFYGGPMRETQYF; CDR3 DNA: TGTGCCAGCAGCTTTTACGGGGGGCCAATGCGAGAGACCCAGTACTTC
clone size: -; V gene: TRBV2; D gene: -; J gene: TRBJ2-3; CDR3 protein: CASSEASTTDTQYF; CDR3 DNA: TGTGCCAGCAGTGAAGCGAGTACGACAGATACGCAGTATTTT
clone size: medium-sized; V gene: TRBV7-2; D gene: TRBD2; J gene: TRBJ2-1; CDR3 protein: CASTQRGGRYNEQFF; CDR3 DNA: TGTGCCAGCACCCAGCGGGGGGGCCGTTACAATGAGCAGTTCTTC
clone size: medium-sized; V gene: TRBV12-3/TRBV12-4; D gene: -; J gene: TRBJ1-2; CDR3 protein: CASSKGPGGYTF; CDR3 DNA: TGTGCCAGCAGTAAGGGTCCAGGGGGCTACACCTTC
clone size: medium-sized; V gene: TRBV5-1; D gene: -; J gene: TRBJ2-1; CDR3 protein: CASSLAGTRGSYNNEQFF; CDR3 DNA: TGCGCCAGCAGCTTGGCCGGCACGAGGGGGAGCTACAACAATGAGCAGTTCTTC
clone size: medium-sized; V gene: TRBV10-3; D gene: TRBD2; J gene: TRBJ2-1; CDR3 protein: CAISRFSGDSYNEQFF; CDR3 DNA: TGTGCCATCAGCCGCTTTAGCGGGGACTCCTACAATGAGCAGTTCTTC
clone size: medium-sized; V gene: TRBV29-1; D gene: -; J gene: TRBJ1-1; CDR3 protein: CSVGGEAFF; CDR3 DNA: TGCAGCGTTGGGGGTGAAGCTTTCTTT
clone size: medium-sized; V gene: TRBV5-1; D gene: TRBD1; J gene: TRBJ1-1; CDR3 protein: CASSRTGTGSTEAFF; CDR3 DNA: TGCGCCAGCAGTCGCACCGGGACAGGGAGCACTGAAGCTTTCTTT
clone size: medium-sized; V gene: TRBV20-1; D gene: TRBD1; J gene: TRBJ1-5; CDR3 protein: CSALQGYSNQPQHF; CDR3 DNA: TGCAGTGCTTTACAGGGGTATAGCAATCAGCCCCAGCATTTT